The text below deals with one T cell receptor beta chain. This clonotype was found a few times. Its antigen is still unknown. Within one base of it there is no much larger clone, and no base qualities were kept. Hyperthyroidism patients were newly diagnosed, with disease duration under 2 months, and aged 18 to 65 years. The study excluded patients with uncontrolled infections, other autoimmune diseases, pregnancy or lactation. Diagnoses relied on clinical symptoms, serum thyroxine and TRAb, thyroid ultrasound and orbital computed tomography. For progressor patients, blood was drawn at the first diagnosis of hyperthyroidism, before any ophthalmopathy symptoms had appeared. PBMCs were isolated from roughly 10 ml of fresh peripheral blood by Ficoll-Paque density gradient centrifugation. Progressor patients were defined as those initially diagnosed with Graves' hyperthyroidism in whom ophthalmopathy developed during follow-up. Total RNA was extracted using Trizol reagent, and RNA quality was assessed on an Agilent 2100 Bioanalyzer.

The source of the sample is a study of T cells in Graves' hyperthyroidism and ophthalmopathy (dated by TCRdb to between 2019 and 2020). Background on the whole study: Peripheral blood was sampled at the time of initial diagnosis, prior to any treatment. A discovery cohort of around 100 patients, approximately 45 with Graves' ophthalmopathy and 57 with stable Graves' hyperthyroidism, was used to find distinguishing TCR V-J signatures. An independent validation cohort of under 20 hyperthyroidism patients and approximately 15 patients who later progressed to ophthalmopathy tested prospective prediction of ophthalmopathy. The approximately 98 discovery patients were randomly divided into training and test sets at a 7:3 ratio. In more than 5 Graves' hyperthyroidism patients, the study also compared T-cell repertoires from thyroid tissue with T-cell repertoires from blood. After sampling, hyperthyroidism patients received methimazole starting at 30 mg daily, and ophthalmopathy patients received high-dose intravenous methylprednisolone. According to the paper, TCR Vbeta CDR3 sequencing was carried out on about 140 peripheral blood samples, which came from 40 to 45 ophthalmopathy, 70 to 80 hyperthyroidism and around 17 progressor patients.

Study-wide conclusions, independent of this receptor: Sample size was not statistically predetermined, and investigators were not blinded to group allocation. Blood samples also contained most of the expanded thyroid clonotypes (frequency above 0.001), which suggests that blood repertoires may reflect thyroid immune responses. In validation, progression to ophthalmopathy was predicted by the model with 70% to 71% sensitivity and roughly 72% specificity, a median of about 6.8 months before onset. A 13 V-J signature model separated ophthalmopathy from stable hyperthyroidism, with 87.88% sensitivity and roughly 81% specificity in cross-validation and 80%/75% in testing.

The germline V gene specifies SGHAT as CDR1 and FQNNGV as CDR2. Trimming takes 10 bases from V and 8 bases from J, and the germline ends sit 17 bases apart. The CDR3 starts with the cysteine, ends with the phenylalanine, and has 12 residues. The read is trimmed to its CDR3 DNA, 36 bases read in frame from base 1. The TCR beta CDR3 regions were amplified from the RNA transcripts. The TCR CDR3 was subjected to a first round of RT-PCR using the HTBI primer set and the Qiagen OneStep RT-PCR kit. A second multiplex PCR round built the libraries, followed by size selection and purification. Sequencing of the libraries was done on an Illumina HiSeq2000 using paired-end 100 bp reads. From the authors' description of their analysis: SOAPnuke was used to process the raw data, removing reads that contained adapters or uncalled bases, had a mean Phred below 15, or lacked an exact match to the constant primer or identifier. COPE v1.2.5 was used to merge the high-quality paired reads, and each unique nucleotide sequence was defined as a clonotype. MiTCR v1.1 was used to align clonotypes to the IMGT TRBV, TRBD and TRBJ reference segments. Only V-J combinations with frequency above 0.0001, covering 99% to 99.2% of repertoires, were analysed. A TCS score was defined as the ratio between F50 (clonal expansion) and ExV (chaos), using BLOSUM62-based TCRdist between CDR3 peptides within each V-J. Welch's t-statistics and random forest reduced around 550 V-J features to about 13, which were used in a naive Bayes classifier (R e1071). TCRdb redid the processing of the public reads, applying fastp at Q25 and MiXCR, and retained in-frame beta chains. Identical CDR3 protein sequences are pooled into one entry, listed with their most common genes and DNA. These V and J calls derive from TCRdb rather than the authors' analysis. This sample holds 300,000 to 450,000 distinct CDR3 sequences; less than 20% were observed only once. The ten biggest clones cover 28% of the sample.

The chain is made from TRBV11-2 and TRBJ1-2, with a tentative D gene TRBD1 over 5 matching bases. The sequencing input was blood. This receptor was obtained from a woman aged 18-30 years with Graves' hyperthyroidism that later progressed to Graves' ophthalmopathy. The encoded CDR3 is CAIRTGLLGYTF. In nucleotides, the sequence is TGTGCCATCCGGACGGGACTCTTAGGCTACACCTTC. Reference TRBV11-2 and TRBJ1-2 proteins supply the regions before and after the CDR3; the full variable domain is: EAGVAQSPRYKIIEKRQSVAFWCNPISGHATLYWYQQILGQGPKLLIQFQNNGVVDDSQLPKDRFSAERLKGVDSTLKIQPAKLEDSAVYLCAIRTGLLGYTFGSGTRLTVV.